The rows below give T cell receptor beta chains drawn from one sample of a study of response to subunit inactivated influenza vaccine. Each CDR3 protein is one row after TCRdb ran MiXCR on the RT-PCR reads. Among around 320,000 distinct CDR3 sequences listed, about 20% were seen once. This material consisted of PBMCs from blood, taken less than 22 months after vaccination. These receptors were obtained from a man in his fifties or sixties who received an inactivated influenza vaccine. Each CDR3 is given with its conserved first and last residue. Each record gives: J gene, V gene, clone size, D gene, CDR3 DNA, CDR3 protein. The D gene is left open where the match is weak. Only part of the rows carry a size: once, few, many, or a class if the clone is expanded.

>TRBJ2-2|TRBV2|.|.
TGTGCCAGCAGTGAAGCGTGGCAGGGTGGCGGCGGGGAGCTGTTTTTT
CASSEAWQGGGGELFF
>TRBJ2-1|TRBV6-5|.|.
TGTGCCAGCAGTTACCAACAGGCCTCCTCCTACAATGAGCAGTTCTTC
CASSYQQASSYNEQFF
>TRBJ1-5|TRBV28|.|.
TGTGCCAGCGATCAGCCCCAGCATTTT
CASDQPQHF
>TRBJ2-1|TRBV5-1|few|.
TGCGCCAGCAGCTCCCAGTTAGAGCAGTTCTTC
CASSSQLEQFF
>TRBJ1-4|TRBV3-1|.|.
TGTGCCAGCAGCCAACAGCAGGGAGAAAAACTGTTTTTT
CASSQQQGEKLFF
>TRBJ2-1|TRBV29-1|few|.
TGCAGCCTCCCCCCAATTGACGAATACAATGAGCAGTTCTTC
CSLPPIDEYNEQFF
>TRBJ2-1|TRBV20-1|.|.
TGCAGTGTTCTTTCAGGGTTTCTTGACAATGAGCAGTTCTTC
CSVLSGFLDNEQFF
>TRBJ2-5|TRBV7-2|few|.
TGTGCCAGCAGCTTAGGACTCATACGGCAAGAGACCCAGTACTTC
CASSLGLIRQETQYF
>TRBJ1-1|TRBV12-3/TRBV12-4|.|.
TGTGCCAGCAGTCCTCAGATAAACACTGAAGCTTTATTT
CASSPQINTEALF
>TRBJ2-1|TRBV12-3/TRBV12-4|few|TRBD2
TGTGCCAGCAGTTTATCGGGGGGGGGAAATGAGCAGTTCTTC
CASSLSGGGNEQFF
>TRBJ2-3|TRBV9|.|TRBD2
TGTGCCAGCAGCGTAGGAGGTTTAGCGGGAGTAAGGGATACGCAGTATTTT
CASSVGGLAGVRDTQYF
>TRBJ1-6|TRBV5-1|.|.
TGCGCCAGCAGCTTGGACACCTCTGCCACCCTCCACTTT
CASSLDTSATLHF
>TRBJ1-1|TRBV21-1|few|.
TGTGCCGGTCGATTTGGGACAAAGAACACTGAAGCTTTCTTT
CAGRFGTKNTEAFF
>TRBJ1-2|TRBV5-4|few|TRBD1
TGTGCCAGCAGCTTGTCTGGATACAGGGGAAGCGGGGGAGGCTACACCTTC
CASSLSGYRGSGGGYTF
>TRBJ1-5|TRBV15|.|.
TGTGCCACCAGCAGAGATCTGTATCAGCCCCAGCATTTT
CATSRDLYQPQHF
>TRBJ2-5|TRBV12-3/TRBV12-4|.|.
TGTGCCAGCAGTCCCACAGGGCCAGGGGAGACCCAGTACTTC
CASSPTGPGETQYF
>TRBJ2-1|TRBV6-2/TRBV6-3|few|.
TGTGCCAGTAAAGTCAACTGGGCCTACAATGAGCAGTTCTTC
CASKVNWAYNEQFF
>TRBJ1-1|TRBV11-3|few|.
TGTGCCAGCAGCGCGGGGTTAAACACTGAAGCTTTCTTT
CASSAGLNTEAFF
>TRBJ1-1|TRBV3-1|few|.
TGTGCCAGCAGTCATGGACAGAGCAACACTGAAGCTTTCTTT
CASSHGQSNTEAFF
>TRBJ2-7|TRBV24-1|few|.
TGTGCCACCGGGGGGTCCAACTCCTACGAGCAGTACTTC
CATGGSNSYEQYF
>TRBJ2-7|TRBV7-2|many|TRBD1
TGTGCCAGCAGCCGACCGGGACAGGTACTGTACTTC
CASSRPGQVLYF
>TRBJ2-1|TRBV10-3|many|TRBD2
TGTGCCATCAGTTCACCCTCCTCTAGCGGGAGGGCCCGCTACAATGAGCAGTTCTTC
CAISSPSSSGRARYNEQFF
>TRBJ2-3|TRBV7-9|.|TRBD2
TGTGCCAGCAGCTCGTTAGCGGGGGAAAGCACAGATACGCAGTATTTT
CASSSLAGESTDTQYF